What follows describes a single T cell receptor beta chain. This CDR3 region has 17 residues. Germline V CDR1 and CDR2: SGHTA, FQGNSA. Trimming left V 1 base short and J 2 bases short, with 16 bases between. Every donor was a healthy person donating bone marrow. The data derive from a study of cytomegalovirus exposure and HLA in healthy donors. Primers: 60 Vbeta forward and 13 Jbeta reverse. Only in-frame clones appear in the TCRdb table, and some are missing; sequencing was by immunoSEQ multiplex PCR. In total, the table holds some 130,000 clones. The genes are TRBV7-2 and TRBJ2-3, with TRBD2 as a possible D gene (5 bases). Sequenced input: PBMCs. This sequence was found in a woman aged 35 to 49 in good health and CMV-seropositive. The CDR3 sequence is CASSLGRGPIFTDTQYF. The CDR3 coding sequence is TGTGCCAGCAGCTTAGGTCGGGGTCCCATCTTCACAGATACGCAGTATTTT. Filled out from reference TRBV7-2 and TRBJ2-3, the complete variable domain reads GAGVSQSPSNKVTEKGKDVELRCDPISGHTALYWYRQSLGQGLEFLIYFQGNSAPDKSGLPSDRFSAERTGGSVSTLTIQRTQQEDSAVYLCASSLGRGPIFTDTQYFGPGTRLTVL.